This entry lists 26 T cell receptor beta chains sequenced from one sample in a study of OX40 agonist ivuxolimab in advanced cancers. The library was made by the immunoSEQ multiplex PCR assay. In TCRdb, the immuneACCESS table is reduced to in-frame sequences with V and J assigned. These tables do not hold every clone; where another copy was compared, an unresolved V gene accounts for under half, and the others remain unexplained. For this sample the table gives 73,000 or so clones, of which more than 70% were detected only once. 0.7% to 1% of the sample is in the top ten clones. The specimen was CD4+ or CD8+ T cells sorted from blood, collected in a trial of the OX40 agonist ivuxolimab. All receptors derive from an adult with an advanced solid tumor such as melanoma, head and neck, liver or kidney cancer.

The chain employs TRBV5-4 and TRBJ2-1; 9 nucleotides line up with TRBD2. Germline CDR1 and CDR2: SGHNT and YYREEE (reference sequence). Trimming cost V 4 bases and J 6 bases; bases outside gene matches: 8. The CDR3 is 15 amino acids. This CDR3 reads CASSAGGALSNEQFF. The CDR3 DNA follows: TGTGCCAGCAGCGCGGGAGGGGCGCTTTCCAATGAGCAGTTCTTC.

The genes are TRBV7-9 and TRBJ2-5; D unclear. CDR1 and CDR2 from the germline V gene are SEHNR and FQNEAQ (reference sequence). V shed 5 bases and J shed 4 bases, with 11 bases lying between them. There are 13 residues in the CDR3. The CDR3 nucleotides read TGTGCCAGCAGCCTGGACGGGCCAGAGACCCAGTACTTC. Translating it yields CASSLDGPETQYF.

The J gene is TRBJ2-3, the V gene TRBV28; D unresolved. V gave up 4 bases and J gave up 2 bases, with 13 bases separating them. The CDR3 is made up of 15 amino acids. CDR1 is MDHEN and CDR2 is SYDVKM in the germline V gene. The CDR3 sequence is CASSSPGENTDTQYF. Written as DNA, the CDR3 is TGTGCCAGCAGTTCGCCCGGAGAAAACACAGATACGCAGTATTTT.

The rearrangement uses TRBV18 and TRBJ1-3; the D gene is possibly TRBD1 (6 bases). Germline V gives CDR1 KGHSH, CDR2 LQKENI. The V end lost 2 bases, the J end lost 3 bases, and 14 bases lay between the germline ends. The CDR3 is 16 residues long. The CDR3 bases are TGTGCCAGCTCACCAGAGTCAGGGGCGAGTGGAAACACCATATATTTT. It yields the protein CASSPESGASGNTIYF.

The chain couples TRBV7-6 to TRBJ2-1, with 7 positions matching TRBD1. The CDR3 runs 15 residues. Trimming cost V 1 base and J 8 bases; bases outside gene matches: 8. Per the germline V gene, CDR1 is SGHVS and CDR2 is FNYEAQ. The CDR3 nucleotides are TGTGCCAGCAGCTTAGGTCAGGGGGTAATCGATGAGCAGTTCTTC. The encoded protein is CASSLGQGVIDEQFF.

J is TRBJ2-2 and V is TRBV6-6; 9 bases fit TRBD2. Losses at the gene ends were 2 bases for V and 2 bases for J; bases not matched to a gene: 3. The CDR3 has 16 amino acids. Germline CDR1 and CDR2: MNHNY and SVGAGI (reference sequence). CDR3 DNA: TGTGCCAGCAGTTACACGCGGGGGGGAAACACCGGGGAGCTGTTTTTT. Protein: CASSYTRGGNTGELFF.

This chain uses TRBV11-2 with TRBJ2-7, with TRBD1 matching over 7 bases. V lost 5 bases, J lost 2 bases, and 15 bases stayed unmatched. CDR3 length equals 17 residues. From germline, CDR1 is SGHAT and CDR2 FQNNGV. The CDR3 DNA reads TGTGCCAGCAGCGTTCATGGGGACAGCGCGCGACCCTACGAGCAGTACTTC. Protein sequence: CASSVHGDSARPYEQYF.

This chain's CDR3 is CASSVPVEQFF. The CDR3 DNA sequence: TGTGCCAGCAGTGTCCCAGTTGAGCAGTTCTTC. This chain connects TRBV6-1 to TRBJ2-1; D not certain. CDR1 is MNHNS, CDR2 SASEGT, per germline. The CDR3 length is 11 residues. Trimming removed 4 bases at V and 9 bases at J, with 7 bases between.

The CDR3 DNA reads as TGTGCCAGCAGCCCCCCACCGGGGCCGTCAGATACGCAGTATTTT. Protein sequence: CASSPPPGPSDTQYF. The chain has TRBV6-1 and TRBJ2-3; the D call may be TRBD1 or TRBD2 (5 bases each). CDR1 and CDR2 (germline): MNHNS, SASEGT. V lost 6 bases, J lost 4 bases, and 17 bases lay in between. CDR3 length equals 15 residues.

In regard to this clone: One junction end disagrees with the germline gene, perhaps due to a read error. The rearrangement links TRBV7-7 to TRBJ2-5; D is ambiguous. The length of the CDR3 is 13 residues. In germline, CDR1 is SSHAT, CDR2 FNYEAQ (reference sequence). The CDR3 spells CASSLDSLETQYF. CDR3 bases: TGTGCTAGCAGCTTAGACTCCTTGGAGACCCAGTACTTC.

The genes are TRBV7-3 and TRBJ2-1, with TRBD2 matching 14 bases. V was pared by 5 bases and J by 6 bases, with 6 bases of the junction left unmatched. The length of the CDR3 is 16 residues. CDR1 is SGHTA, CDR2 FQGTGA, per germline. CDR3 sequence (DNA): TGTGCCAGCAGCCGACAGGGACTAGCGGGAGTCAATGAGCAGTTCTTC. This codes for CASSRQGLAGVNEQFF.

This chain connects TRBV7-8 to TRBJ1-1, with D tentatively TRBD1 (5 bases). Germline-derived CDR1 and CDR2 are SGHVS and FQNEAQ. The CDR3 is 15 amino acids. The V and J ends lost 5 bases and 4 bases respectively, with 17 bases between them. CDR3 sequence: CASSPGRDRGTEAFF. CDR3 nucleotide sequence: TGTGCCAGCAGCCCGGGGCGAGATCGAGGCACTGAAGCTTTCTTT.

Of note for this clone: An end of the junction differs from the germline gene, which may be a read error. V usage is TRBV7-7 and J usage is TRBJ2-3, with 11 bases fitting TRBD1. The CDR3 has 13 amino acids. In germline, CDR1 is SSHAT, CDR2 FNYEAQ (reference sequence). CDR3 loop: CASSSDRGHTQYF. The CDR3, as DNA: TGTGCTAGCAGCTCGGACAGGGGGCATACGCAGTATTTT.

In this sample, this clone turned up once. V gene TRBV29-1 combines with J gene TRBJ2-2; 7 bases align to TRBD2. The CDR3 runs to 11 residues. CDR1 is SQVTM and CDR2 is ANQGSEA in the germline V gene. The CDR3, as DNA: TGCGGGGGGGCGAACACCGGGGAGCTGTTTTTT. It is translated as CGGANTGELFF.

The CDR3 is CASTLQRGAQPQHF. The CDR3 DNA sequence: TGTGCCAGCACTTTACAGAGAGGGGCTCAGCCCCAGCATTTT. The chain couples TRBV6-5 to TRBJ1-5; a weak D match, TRBD1 (5 bases). CDR3 length: 14 residues. V lost 7 bases to trimming and J lost 6 bases, with 16 bases between them. Looked up from germline, CDR1 is MNHEY and CDR2 is SVGAGI.

The V call is TRBV29-1, the J call TRBJ2-2; no firm D call. The germline CDR1 and CDR2 sequences are SQVTM and ANQGSEA. The length of the CDR3 is 12 residues. V was trimmed by 6 bases and J by 4 bases, leaving 9 bases between them. CDR3 residues: CSVTVLTGELFF. The CDR3 region has the DNA TGCAGCGTGACTGTCCTCACCGGGGAGCTGTTTTTT.

The chain is built from TRBV5-8 and TRBJ2-2; 9 bases fit TRBD1. J lost 0 bases, V lost 1 base, and 10 bases had no gene match. The CDR3 length is 19 residues. CDR1 and CDR2 (germline): SGHTS, YDEGEE. This CDR3 is CASSLFGTGIRANTGELFF. The CDR3 bases are TGTGCCAGCAGCTTGTTTGGGACAGGGATTAGGGCGAACACCGGGGAGCTGTTTTTT.

J is TRBJ2-5 and V is TRBV6-5; 7 positions match TRBD1. The J call is doubtful: the DNA matches TRBJ2-7 better. The CDR3 has 15 amino acids. Germline assignment: CDR1 MNHEY and CDR2 SVGAGI. CDR3 sequence reads: CASSYSGQGAYEQYF. In DNA form, the CDR3 reads TGTGCCAGCAGTTACTCGGGGCAGGGGGCCTACGAGCAGTACTTC.

The rearrangement links TRBV29-1 to TRBJ1-4, with a tentative D call TRBD1 (6 bases). The CDR3 sequence is 13 residues long. Trimming took 4 bases from V and 4 from J, leaving 10 bases between them. From germline, CDR1 is SQVTM and CDR2 ANQGSEA. In DNA, the CDR3 is TGCAGCGTTGCGGGACAATATAATGAAAAACTGTTTTTT. It specifies CSVAGQYNEKLFF.

The rearrangement uses TRBV10-2 and TRBJ2-2; 11 bases map to TRBD2. With V trimmed by 6 bases and J by 4 bases, 4 bases remained unmatched. Germline V gives CDR1 WSHSY, CDR2 SAAADI. This CDR3 region has 15 residues. CDR3 loop: CASRTSGGGTGELFF. DNA for the CDR3: TGCGCCAGCAGAACTAGCGGGGGCGGCACCGGGGAGCTGTTTTTT.

V usage is TRBV5-1 and J usage is TRBJ2-3; D is unresolved. The V gene lost 0 bases and the J gene lost 1 base, with 12 bases spanning the gap. Germline V gene data show CDR1 as SGHRS and CDR2 as YFSETQ. The length of the CDR3 is 16 residues. CDR3 nucleotides: TGCGCCAGCAGCTTGGCCATTGACTCCCGCACAGATACGCAGTATTTT. Translated: CASSLAIDSRTDTQYF.

The chain is built from TRBV28 and TRBJ1-2; 12 bases agree with TRBD1. The V gene's germline CDR1 is MDHEN and CDR2 SYDVKM. Losses at the gene ends were 5 bases for V and 3 bases for J; bases not matched to a gene: 4. The CDR3 extends over 15 amino acids. CDR3 DNA sequence: TGTGCCAGCAGTCTAGGGACAGGGGGCGACTATGGCTACACCTTC. It yields the protein CASSLGTGGDYGYTF.

The rearrangement links TRBV5-1 to TRBJ2-7; a weak D match, TRBD1 (5 bases). V dropped 0 bases and J dropped 0 bases, with 7 bases sitting between them. From germline, CDR1 is SGHRS and CDR2 YFSETQ. This CDR3 has 14 amino acids. This CDR3 reads CASSLDRTSYEQYF. The CDR3 DNA is TGCGCCAGCAGCTTGGACAGGACCTCCTACGAGCAGTACTTC.

Only a few counts were recorded for this clone. V usage is TRBV30 and J usage is TRBJ1-5; D ambiguous. With 1 base removed from V and 0 bases from J, the gap between germline ends came to 10 bases. Germline V gives CDR1 GTSNPN, CDR2 SVGIG (reference sequence). CDR3 size: 15 residues. CDR3 coding DNA: TGTGCCTGGAGTGGCAATGGAGATAGCAATCAGCCCCAGCATTTT. The encoded protein is CAWSGNGDSNQPQHF.

The chain links TRBV6-4 to TRBJ2-3, with 9 bases lining up with TRBD2. V shed 4 bases, J shed 1 base, and the junction held 6 bases outside the gene matches. Germline V gene sequence: CDR1 MRHNA, CDR2 SNTAGT. The CDR3 extends over 16 amino acids. CDR3 sequence reads: CASSVLAGARTDTQYF. CDR3 coding DNA: TGTGCCAGCAGTGTCTTAGCGGGAGCGCGCACAGATACGCAGTATTTT.

The chain has TRBV6-4 and TRBJ1-1; the match to TRBD1 covers 9 bases. The CDR3 length is 17 residues. Per germline, CDR1 MRHNA and CDR2 SNTAGT. With 2 bases clipped from V and 3 bases from J, the junction kept 10 bases outside the gene matches. The DNA for the CDR3 is TGTGCCAGCAGTGACCCCGGGACAGGGATCGTGGACACTGAAGCTTTCTTT. This translates into CASSDPGTGIVDTEAFF.